The 25 T cell receptor beta chains in this list originate from one sample, sequenced in a study of cytomegalovirus exposure and HLA in healthy donors. The PCR employed 60 Vbeta primers together with 13 Jbeta primers. The data were produced by immunoSEQ multiplex PCR, yet TCRdb's version contains in-frame clones alone and is incomplete. The sample carries more than 140,000 clones, about 75% recorded once. The specimen sequenced was PBMCs. Receptors were obtained from a male donor in good health and CMV-seronegative.

The V call is TRBV30, the J call TRBJ1-4; 7 bases line up with TRBD1. CDR3 size: 14 residues. Germline trimming cut 3 bases from V and 8 bases from J; bases unmatched to any gene: 9. CDR1 is GTSNPN and CDR2 is SVGIG in the germline V gene (reference sequence). In nucleotides, the CDR3 is TGTGCCTGGAGGCTAGACAGGGCGGGAGAAAAACTGTTTTTT. This encodes CAWRLDRAGEKLFF.

The V call is TRBV2, the J call TRBJ1-1; tentatively, D is TRBD1 (5 bases). CDR1 is SNHLY and CDR2 is FYNNEI in the germline V gene. This CDR3 is 13 amino acids long. Deletions cut 3 bases from V and 0 bases from J, with 5 bases between. This chain's CDR3 is CASSDRVNTEAFF. In nucleotides, the CDR3 is TGTGCCAGCAGTGACAGGGTGAACACTGAAGCTTTCTTT.

This chain uses TRBV4-1 with TRBJ2-2; 9 bases align to TRBD1. This CDR3 is built from 16 residues. J was trimmed by 6 bases and V by 4 bases; bases with no gene match: 9. Per germline, CDR1 MGHRA and CDR2 YSYEKL. CDR3 DNA sequence: TGCGCCAGCAGCCTTGGGACAGGGAGTCGTTCCGGGGAGCTGTTTTTT. The encoded protein is CASSLGTGSRSGELFF.

This chain links TRBV9 with TRBJ2-7; TRBD2 might be the D (6 bases). Germline V gives CDR1 SGDLS, CDR2 YYNGEE. V shed 0 bases and J shed 6 bases, with 16 bases lying between them. The CDR3 is made up of 15 amino acids. CDR3 DNA: TGTGCCAGCAGCGTAGTGGCGGGATCCCTTGGCGAGCAGTACTTC. It yields the protein CASSVVAGSLGEQYF.

This rearrangement joins TRBV6-6 to TRBJ2-1; TRBD1 aligns across 7 bases. Trimming took 10 bases from V and 12 from J; bases not matched to a gene: 9. Looked up from germline, CDR1 is MNHNY and CDR2 is SVGAGI (reference sequence). The CDR3 sequence is 11 residues long. CDR3 sequence: CATTRDRRQFF. As DNA, the CDR3 is TGTGCCACCACCCGGGACAGACGGCAGTTCTTC.

The chain carries TRBV25-1 and TRBJ2-1, with 11 bases fitting TRBD2. The CDR3 is 17 residues long. The trim removed 1 base at V and 8 bases at J, leaving 10 bases unmatched. The V gene's germline CDR1 is MGHDK and CDR2 SYGVNS. The chain's CDR3 is CASSESLLAGDVDEQFF. CDR3 coding DNA: TGTGCCAGCAGTGAATCTCTACTAGCGGGAGATGTCGATGAGCAGTTCTTC.

The chain carries TRBV30 and TRBJ1-3, with a possible D match to TRBD1 (6 bases). The CDR3 has 16 amino acids. In germline, CDR1 is GTSNPN, CDR2 SVGIG (reference sequence). Trimming pared 5 bases from V and 0 bases from J, leaving 17 bases between. Written as DNA, the CDR3 is TGTGCCTGGGCTCGTCCAGGACAGTCCTCTGGAAACACCATATATTTT. The encoded protein is CAWARPGQSSGNTIYF.

The chain joins TRBV5-4 to TRBJ2-7, with 11 bases matching TRBD1. Trimming at V came to 4 bases and at J to 3 bases, leaving 6 bases not matched to a gene. The CDR3 runs to 15 residues. Germline V gene data show CDR1 as SGHNT and CDR2 as YYREEE (reference sequence). The CDR3 coding sequence is TGTGCCAGCAGCGTTCCCGGGACAGGGGGCTACGAGCAGTACTTC. Translating gives CASSVPGTGGYEQYF.

As for this clone: One end of the junction fails to match germline, which may point to a read error. The chain employs TRBV5-1 and TRBJ2-3, with TRBD2 matching over 14 bases. The CDR3 is made up of 16 amino acids. Per germline, CDR1 SGHRS and CDR2 YFSETQ. The CDR3 region has the DNA TGCGCCAGCAGCCCGGGACTAGCGGGGGCGTCAGACACGCAGTATTTT. It encodes CASSPGLAGASDTQYF.

The V call is TRBV5-1, the J call TRBJ1-3; D is uncertain. V lost 0 bases to trimming and J lost 0 bases, with 13 bases between them. This CDR3 region has 17 residues. Germline V gene sequence: CDR1 SGHRS, CDR2 YFSETQ. Here the CDR3 reads CASSLAGLRSSGNTIYF. The CDR3 DNA reads TGCGCCAGCAGCTTGGCCGGGTTGCGGAGCTCTGGAAACACCATATATTTT.

This chain uses TRBV20-1 with TRBJ1-1; no definite D call. The CDR3 totals 11 residues. The ends were cut back, 5 bases at V and 3 bases at J, with 7 bases in the middle. CDR1 and CDR2 (germline): DFQATT, SNEGSKA (reference sequence). CDR3 nucleotides: TGCAGTGCTTGGAGGCACACTGAAGCTTTCTTT. It is translated as CSAWRHTEAFF.

This chain joins TRBV30 and TRBJ1-1, with D perhaps TRBD1 (5 bases). The CDR3 extends over 14 amino acids. Trimming left V 0 bases short and J 5 bases short, with 13 bases between. Germline CDR1 is GTSNPN and CDR2 is SVGIG (reference sequence). CDR3 bases: TGTGCCTGGAGTGTACTGCGGACATCGACTGAAGCTTTCTTT. Protein sequence: CAWSVLRTSTEAFF.

On this clone itself: Other DNA sequences in this sample translate to the same CDR3. This chain joins TRBV7-3 and TRBJ1-1; possibly TRBD1 for D (6 bases). This CDR3 is built from 15 residues. Trimming cost V 5 bases and J 2 bases, with 15 bases left between them. CDR1 and CDR2 (germline): SGHTA, FQGTGA. The CDR3, as DNA: TGTGCCAGCAGCCCCCAGTCAGGGGTCAACACTGAAGCTTTCTTT. It yields the protein CASSPQSGVNTEAFF.

The genes are TRBV7-9 and TRBJ1-4; D gene uncertain. Trimming took 2 bases from V and 1 from J, leaving 11 bases between them. CDR1 is SEHNR and CDR2 is FQNEAQ in the germline V gene (reference sequence). The CDR3 length is 16 residues. The DNA of the CDR3 is TGTGCCAGCAGCTTACTTCCGACTTTAACTAATGAAAAACTGTTTTTT. Its translation: CASSLLPTLTNEKLFF.

The rearrangement uses TRBV9 and TRBJ2-1, with unresolved D. This CDR3 is built from 14 residues. In germline, CDR1 is SGDLS, CDR2 YYNGEE. The germline V and J ends were trimmed by 3 bases and 2 bases, with 9 bases remaining between them. Here the CDR3 reads CASSAPLPYNEQFF. The DNA for the CDR3 is TGTGCCAGCAGCGCCCCACTTCCCTACAATGAGCAGTTCTTC.

V usage is TRBV9 and J usage is TRBJ1-2; 7 nucleotides line up with TRBD1. CDR1 and CDR2 from the germline V gene are SGDLS and YYNGEE. The junction had 7 bases not matched to a gene; V was cut back by 2 bases and J by 6 bases. CDR3 length equals 14 residues. The CDR3 DNA reads as TGTGCCAGCAGCGTCGGGACAGAGGGGGATGGCTACACCTTC. Encoded protein: CASSVGTEGDGYTF.

This sequence joins TRBV28 and TRBJ1-1; no clear D. CDR1 MDHEN and CDR2 SYDVKM come from the germline V gene. Trimming shortened V by 3 bases and J by 4 bases, and 12 bases separated the two germline ends. The CDR3 totals 14 residues. CDR3 DNA: TGTGCCAGCAGTTTCAGGCTAGGAGGCACTGAAGCTTTCTTT. Translation: CASSFRLGGTEAFF. The full variable domain, with the rest looked up from reference TRBV28 and TRBJ1-1, is DVKVTQSSRYLVKRTGEKVFLECVQDMDHENMFWYRQDPGLGLRLIYFSYDVKMKEKGDIPEGYSVSREKKERFSLILESASTNQTSMYLCASSFRLGGTEAFFGQGTRLTVV.

This clone was seen more than once but under ten times. This chain connects TRBV4-1 to TRBJ2-7; 7 bases are a match to TRBD2. Germline values: CDR1 MGHRA, CDR2 YSYEKL. Trimming removed 0 bases from V and 2 bases from J; junction bases left unmatched: 4. This CDR3 contains 15 residues. The CDR3 region has the DNA TGCGCCAGCAGCCAAGAGGCGGGAGAAACCTACGAGCAGTACTTC. Encoded protein: CASSQEAGETYEQYF.

This clone was counted only a few times. This sequence joins TRBV7-2 and TRBJ2-5; weak D call: TRBD2 (5 bases). The DNA end is a closer match to TRBJ2-7, so the J assignment may be wrong. The CDR3 is 14 residues long. CDR1 is SGHTA and CDR2 is FQGNSA in the germline V gene. This CDR3 reads CASKYGLTAYEQYF. The CDR3, as DNA: TGTGCCAGCAAATACGGACTTACCGCCTACGAGCAGTACTTC.

This clone occurred a few times. The rearrangement links TRBV5-4 to TRBJ2-7, with a possible D match to TRBD2 (6 bases). Germline CDR1 reads SGHNT; CDR2 reads YYREEE (reference sequence). Trimming pared 0 bases from V and 2 bases from J, leaving 9 bases between. CDR3 length: 14 residues. This chain's CDR3 is CASSLGRTTYEQYF. CDR3 bases: TGTGCCAGCAGCTTGGGCCGGACTACCTACGAGCAGTACTTC.

The V and J genes are TRBV4-3 and TRBJ1-4; a weak D match, TRBD1 (5 bases). Trimming took 5 bases from V and 10 from J, leaving 20 bases between them. Germline V CDR1 and CDR2: LGHNA, YSLEER. The CDR3 extends over 15 amino acids. CDR3 DNA sequence: TGCGCCAGCAGCTTAAATCGGGACTCCCGACGAAAACTGTTTTTT. Translated, it gives CASSLNRDSRRKLFF.

The rearrangement uses TRBV19 and TRBJ2-1, with D uncertain. The CDR3 has 14 amino acids. Trimming took 3 bases from V and 11 from J, leaving 17 bases between them. CDR1 is LNHDA, CDR2 SQIVND, per germline (reference sequence). DNA of the CDR3: TGTGCCAGTAGTATCTCAAACACCCAGAAACAGCAGTTCTTC. Translated: CASSISNTQKQQFF.

V and J are TRBV4-3 and TRBJ2-2; no definite D call. CDR1 and CDR2 (germline): LGHNA, YSLEER. Trimming took off 4 bases at V and 4 bases at J, with 10 bases between the two ends. This CDR3 is 14 amino acids long. CDR3 DNA sequence: TGCGCCAGCAGCCTCGGCTGGAGCACCGGGGAGCTGTTTTTT. Translated, it gives CASSLGWSTGELFF.

This clone was counted a few times. The chain recombines TRBV29-1 with TRBJ1-2; 9 bases are shared with TRBD1. The CDR3 sequence is 13 residues long. The germline CDR1 and CDR2 sequences are SQVTM and ANQGSEA. With V trimmed by 5 bases and J by 6 bases, 7 bases remained unmatched. Written as DNA, the CDR3 is TGCAGCGTTTACAGGGACAGGGCGAATGGCTACACCTTC. Protein sequence: CSVYRDRANGYTF.

The chain recombines TRBV18 with TRBJ1-5; weak D call: TRBD1 (6 bases). V lost 3 bases to trimming and J lost 1 base, with 10 bases between them. The CDR3 totals 15 residues. The germline V gene encodes CDR1 KGHSH and CDR2 LQKENI. The CDR3: CASSPGTPSNQPQHF. Here the CDR3 DNA reads TGTGCCAGCTCACCGGGGACACCAAGCAATCAGCCCCAGCATTTT.